Sequencing of this T cell receptor beta chain was carried out in a study of T cells after somatic rescue of genetic block. The assay was immunoSEQ multiplex PCR, and TCRdb's table has in-frame clones only and misses some. The sample has 85,000 to 100,000 clones; more than 80% are singletons. This clone was recorded once. Per the germline V gene, CDR1 is SGHAT and CDR2 is FQNNGV. J was trimmed by 6 bases and V by 3 bases; bases with no gene match: 4. The CDR3 extends over 14 amino acids. The sample taken for sequencing was peripheral blood mononuclear cells (PBMCs). This sequence joins TRBV11-2 and TRBJ2-3; 9 bases are shared with TRBD2. The source is a woman younger than 35. CDR3 in DNA: TGTGCCAGCAGCTTGGGACTAGCCGCCGATACGCAGTATTTT. It yields the protein CASSLGLAADTQYF.